The clone carrying this T cell receptor (beta chain) was seen many times. The antigen is not known. V dropped 6 bases and J dropped 5 bases, with 20 bases sitting between them. This CDR3 spans 15 amino acids. Sorting recovered naive CD8 T cells on a CD8+CD4-CCR7+CD45RA+ profile. This record comes from a study of molecular identifiers for immune sequencing clone quantification. Study-level background: Replicate experiments took RNA from about 20,000 or 100,000 naive CD8 cells, divided it five ways and sequenced four.

The study, taken as a whole, reports: Because of identical TCR molecules sharing a barcode, sizes of highly expanded clones could be underestimated. Detectable among around 1 million naive cells, according to reports, was Jurkat TCR RNA spiked in from one cell.

TCRdb processed the PCR reads anew with MiXCR; each CDR3 protein has one entry. Among over 600,000 distinct CDR3 sequences, 20% were seen once, and the ten largest hold under 0.95%. The receptor was isolated from a human donor in good health. Some libraries in this study had Jurkat cell RNA spiked in. The sequenced sample was naive CD8+ T cells from blood, with Jurkat cell RNA spiked in. Subset defined: FACS-sorted CD8+CD4-CCR7+CD45RA+ naive T cells. The chain carries TRBV12-3 or TRBV12-4 and TRBJ2-7; TRBD1 might be the D (6 bases). The CDR3 here is CASRPLGGSPDEQYF. As DNA, the CDR3 is TGTGCCAGCAGGCCTCTTGGGGGCTCCCCCGACGAGCAGTACTTC.